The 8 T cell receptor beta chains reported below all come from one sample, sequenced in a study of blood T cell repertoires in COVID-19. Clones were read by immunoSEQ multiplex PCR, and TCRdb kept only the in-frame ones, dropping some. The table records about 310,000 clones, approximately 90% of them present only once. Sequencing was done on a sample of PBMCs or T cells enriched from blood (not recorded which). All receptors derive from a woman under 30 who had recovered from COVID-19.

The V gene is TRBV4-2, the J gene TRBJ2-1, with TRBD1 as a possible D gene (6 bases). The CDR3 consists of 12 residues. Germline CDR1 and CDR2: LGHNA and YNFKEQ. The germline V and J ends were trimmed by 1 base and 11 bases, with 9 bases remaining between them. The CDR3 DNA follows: TGTGCCAGCAGCCAAGGGGGACAAAAGCAGTTCTTC. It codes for CASSQGGQKQFF.

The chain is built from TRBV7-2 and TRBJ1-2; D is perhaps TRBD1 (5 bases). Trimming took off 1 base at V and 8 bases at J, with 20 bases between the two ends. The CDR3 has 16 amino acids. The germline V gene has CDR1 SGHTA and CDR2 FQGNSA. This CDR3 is CASSLVQPGLFGGYTF. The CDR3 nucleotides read TGTGCCAGCAGCTTAGTCCAACCAGGGTTATTCGGGGGCTACACCTTC.

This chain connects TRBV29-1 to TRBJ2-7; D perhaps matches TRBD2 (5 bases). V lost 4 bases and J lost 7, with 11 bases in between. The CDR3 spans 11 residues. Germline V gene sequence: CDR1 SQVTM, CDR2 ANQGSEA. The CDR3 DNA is TGCAGCGTTGGATCGGGGTTTGAGCAGTACTTC. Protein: CSVGSGFEQYF.

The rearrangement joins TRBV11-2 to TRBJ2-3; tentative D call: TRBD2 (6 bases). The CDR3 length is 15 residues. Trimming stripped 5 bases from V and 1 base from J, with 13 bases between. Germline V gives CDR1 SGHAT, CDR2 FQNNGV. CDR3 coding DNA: TGTGCCAGCAGCCCCCCGGGACTCGGCACAGATACGCAGTATTTT. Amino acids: CASSPPGLGTDTQYF.

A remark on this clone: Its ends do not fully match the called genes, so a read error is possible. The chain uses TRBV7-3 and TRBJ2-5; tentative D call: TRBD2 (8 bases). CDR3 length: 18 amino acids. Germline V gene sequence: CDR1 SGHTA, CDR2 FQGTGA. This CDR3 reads CASSLFPAGVTRGETRYF. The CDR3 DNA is TGTGCCAGCAGCTTATTCCCAGCGGGAGTGACCAGGGGGGAGACCCGGTACTTC.

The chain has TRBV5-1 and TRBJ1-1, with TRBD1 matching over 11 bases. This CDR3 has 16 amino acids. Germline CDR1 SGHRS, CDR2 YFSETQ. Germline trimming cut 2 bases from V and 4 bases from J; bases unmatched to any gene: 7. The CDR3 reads CASSFRTGGRGTEAFF. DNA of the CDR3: TGCGCCAGCAGCTTCAGGACAGGGGGCCGGGGCACTGAAGCTTTCTTT. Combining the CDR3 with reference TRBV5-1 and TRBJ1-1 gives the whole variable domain KAGVTQTPRYLIKTRGQQVTLSCSPISGHRSVSWYQQTPGQGLQFLFEYFSETQRNKGNFPGRFSGRQFSNSRSEMNVSTLELGDSALYLCASSFRTGGRGTEAFFGQGTRLTVV.

The CDR3 region is CASSSLGSVPPEQFF. In DNA form, the CDR3 reads TGTGCCAGCAGCTCCCTAGGATCCGTTCCCCCGGAGCAGTTCTTC. The rearrangement links TRBV9 to TRBJ2-1; no clear D. The CDR3 spans 15 residues. Germline V gene sequence: CDR1 SGDLS, CDR2 YYNGEE. Deletions cut 4 bases from V and 10 bases from J, with 21 bases between.

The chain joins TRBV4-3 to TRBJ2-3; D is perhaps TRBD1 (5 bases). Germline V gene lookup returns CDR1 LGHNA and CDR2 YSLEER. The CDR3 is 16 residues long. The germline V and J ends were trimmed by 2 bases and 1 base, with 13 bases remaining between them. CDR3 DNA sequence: TGCGCCAGCAGCCAAATCATAGGGGCGGGCACAGATACGCAGTATTTT. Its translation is CASSQIIGAGTDTQYF.